Sequencing of this T cell receptor beta chain was carried out in a study of lymphopenia after photon versus proton radiotherapy. Regarding the study as a whole: Relative stability marked proton patients; photon patients lost diversity and naive cells.

The germline CDR1 and CDR2 sequences are SGHRS and YFSETQ. This CDR3 comprises 15 residues. The V and J ends lost 0 bases and 1 base respectively, with 9 bases between them. In the case of this clone: Its specificity is unknown.

Profiled with immunoSEQ multiplex PCR; TCRdb holds only in-frame clones, not every one. This table has 25,000 to 35,000 clones, about 91% appearing once. This material consisted of peripheral blood, taken from a patient treated with proton-based radiotherapy. The origin of this receptor is a woman between 70 and 85 years old with pancreatic cancer. Some clones in this sample may be carry-over from other donors' samples. The chain joins TRBV5-1 to TRBJ2-3; D not resolved. The CDR3 nucleotides read TGCGCCAGCAGCTTGGAGGGCAGAGGCACAGATACGCAGTATTTT. Amino acid sequence: CASSLEGRGTDTQYF.